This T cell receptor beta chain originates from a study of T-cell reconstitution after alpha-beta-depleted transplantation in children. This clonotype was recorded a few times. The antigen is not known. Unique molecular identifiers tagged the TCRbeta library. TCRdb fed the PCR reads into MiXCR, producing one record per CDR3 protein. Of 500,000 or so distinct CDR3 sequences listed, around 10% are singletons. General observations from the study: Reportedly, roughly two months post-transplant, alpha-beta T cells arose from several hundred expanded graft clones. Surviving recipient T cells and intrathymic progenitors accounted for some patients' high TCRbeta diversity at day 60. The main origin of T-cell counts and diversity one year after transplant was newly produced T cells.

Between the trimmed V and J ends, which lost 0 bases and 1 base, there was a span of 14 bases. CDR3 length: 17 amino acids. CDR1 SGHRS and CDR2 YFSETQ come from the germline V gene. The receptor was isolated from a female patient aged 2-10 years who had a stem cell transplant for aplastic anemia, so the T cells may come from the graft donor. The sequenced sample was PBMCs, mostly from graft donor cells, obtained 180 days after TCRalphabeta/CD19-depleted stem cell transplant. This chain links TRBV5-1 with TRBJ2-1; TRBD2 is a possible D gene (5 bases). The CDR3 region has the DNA TGCGCCAGCAGCTTGGCCACGCTAGCTGATTCCTACAATGAGCAGTTCTTC. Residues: CASSLATLADSYNEQFF.